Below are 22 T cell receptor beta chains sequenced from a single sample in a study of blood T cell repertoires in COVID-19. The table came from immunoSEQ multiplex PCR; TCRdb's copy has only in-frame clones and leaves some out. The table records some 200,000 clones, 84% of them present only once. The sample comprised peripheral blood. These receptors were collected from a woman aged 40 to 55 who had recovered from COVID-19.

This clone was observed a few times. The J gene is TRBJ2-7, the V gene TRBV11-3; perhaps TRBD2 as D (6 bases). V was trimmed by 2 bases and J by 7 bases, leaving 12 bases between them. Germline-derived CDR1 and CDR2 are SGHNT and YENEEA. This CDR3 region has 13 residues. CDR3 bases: TGTGCCAGCAGCTTAACGAGGGCGGGGGAGCAGTACTTC. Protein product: CASSLTRAGEQYF.

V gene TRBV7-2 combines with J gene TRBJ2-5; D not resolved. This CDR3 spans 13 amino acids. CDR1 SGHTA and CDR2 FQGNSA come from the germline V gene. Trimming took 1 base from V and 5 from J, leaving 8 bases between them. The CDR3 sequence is CASSLDIWETQYF. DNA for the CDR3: TGTGCCAGCAGCTTAGACATCTGGGAGACCCAGTACTTC.

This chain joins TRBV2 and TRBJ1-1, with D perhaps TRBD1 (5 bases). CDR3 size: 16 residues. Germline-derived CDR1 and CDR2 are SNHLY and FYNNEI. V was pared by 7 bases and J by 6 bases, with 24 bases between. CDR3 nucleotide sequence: TGTGCCAGCATTTCTATAGAACTACAGGTCTCTCCTGAAGCTTTCTTT. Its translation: CASISIELQVSPEAFF.

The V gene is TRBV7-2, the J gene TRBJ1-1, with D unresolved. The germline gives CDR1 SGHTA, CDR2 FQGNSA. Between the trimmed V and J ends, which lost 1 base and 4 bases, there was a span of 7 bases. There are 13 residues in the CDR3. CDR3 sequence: CASSLDLFTEAFF. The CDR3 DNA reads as TGTGCCAGCAGCTTAGACTTATTCACTGAAGCTTTCTTT.

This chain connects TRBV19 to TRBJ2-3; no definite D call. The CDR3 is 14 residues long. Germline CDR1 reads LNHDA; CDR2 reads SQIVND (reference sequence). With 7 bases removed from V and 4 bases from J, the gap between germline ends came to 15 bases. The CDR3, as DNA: TGTGCCAGTACCCTCGCCCTAATCTCAGATACGCAGTATTTT. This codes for CASTLALISDTQYF. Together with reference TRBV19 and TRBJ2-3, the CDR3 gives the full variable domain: DGGITQSPKYLFRKEGQNVTLSCEQNLNHDAMYWYRQDPGQGLRLIYYSQIVNDFQKGDIAEGYSVSREKKESFPLTVTSAQKNPTAFYLCASTLALISDTQYFGPGTRLTVL.

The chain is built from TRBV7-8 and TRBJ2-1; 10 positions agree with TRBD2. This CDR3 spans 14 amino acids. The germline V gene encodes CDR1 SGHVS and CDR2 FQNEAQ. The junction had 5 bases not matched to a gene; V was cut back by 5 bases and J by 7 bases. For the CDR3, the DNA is TGTGCCAGCAGCGAGCGGGGGGGCTCGAATGAGCAGTTCTTC. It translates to CASSERGGSNEQFF.

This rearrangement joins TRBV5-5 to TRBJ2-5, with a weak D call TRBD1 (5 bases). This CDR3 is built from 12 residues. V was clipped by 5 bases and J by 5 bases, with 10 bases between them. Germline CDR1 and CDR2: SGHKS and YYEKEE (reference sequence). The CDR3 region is CASRLTEETQYF. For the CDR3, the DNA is TGTGCCAGCAGACTGACAGAGGAGACCCAGTACTTC. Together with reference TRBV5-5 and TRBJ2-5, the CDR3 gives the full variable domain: DAGVTQSPTHLIKTRGQQVTLRCSPISGHKSVSWYQQVLGQGPQFIFQYYEKEERGRGNFPDRFSARQFPNYSSELNVNALLLGDSALYLCASRLTEETQYFGPGTRLLVL.

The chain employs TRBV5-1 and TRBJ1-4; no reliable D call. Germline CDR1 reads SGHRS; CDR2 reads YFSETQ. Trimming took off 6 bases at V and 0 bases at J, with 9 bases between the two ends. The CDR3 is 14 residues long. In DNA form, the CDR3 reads TGCGCCAGCACCCCCGGTTCAACTAATGAAAAACTGTTTTTT. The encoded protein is CASTPGSTNEKLFF.

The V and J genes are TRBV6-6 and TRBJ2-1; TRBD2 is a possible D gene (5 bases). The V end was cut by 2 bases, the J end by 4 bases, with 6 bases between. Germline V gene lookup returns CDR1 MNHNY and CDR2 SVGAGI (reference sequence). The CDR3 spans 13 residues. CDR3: CASSYEGYNEQFF. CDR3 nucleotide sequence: TGTGCCAGCAGTTACGAGGGTTACAATGAGCAGTTCTTC.

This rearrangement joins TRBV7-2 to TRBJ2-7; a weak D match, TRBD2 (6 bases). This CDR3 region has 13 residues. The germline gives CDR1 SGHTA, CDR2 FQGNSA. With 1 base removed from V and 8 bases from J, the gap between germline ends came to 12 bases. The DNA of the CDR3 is TGTGCCAGCAGCTTAGAGGAGGGGCTGAAGCAGTACTTC. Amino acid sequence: CASSLEEGLKQYF.

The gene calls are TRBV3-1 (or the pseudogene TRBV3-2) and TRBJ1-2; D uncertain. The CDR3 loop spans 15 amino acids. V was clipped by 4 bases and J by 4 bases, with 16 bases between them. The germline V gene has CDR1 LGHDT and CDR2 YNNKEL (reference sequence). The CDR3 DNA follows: TGTGCCAGCAGCCCCTCGGTGTCCTCTGTCTATGGCTACACCTTC. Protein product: CASSPSVSSVYGYTF.

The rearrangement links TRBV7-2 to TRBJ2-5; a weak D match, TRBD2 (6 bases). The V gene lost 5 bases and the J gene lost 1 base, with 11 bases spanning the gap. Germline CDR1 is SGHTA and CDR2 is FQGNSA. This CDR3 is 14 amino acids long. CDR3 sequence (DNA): TGTGCCAGCAGCCCATCGGGGGTCCAAGAGACCCAGTACTTC. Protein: CASSPSGVQETQYF.

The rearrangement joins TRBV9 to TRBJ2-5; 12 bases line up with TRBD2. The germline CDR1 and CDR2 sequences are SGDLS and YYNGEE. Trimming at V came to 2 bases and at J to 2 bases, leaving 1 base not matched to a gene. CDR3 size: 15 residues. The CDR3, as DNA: TGTGCCAGCAGCGTTCTAGCGGGGGGGCAAGAGACCCAGTACTTC. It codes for CASSVLAGGQETQYF.

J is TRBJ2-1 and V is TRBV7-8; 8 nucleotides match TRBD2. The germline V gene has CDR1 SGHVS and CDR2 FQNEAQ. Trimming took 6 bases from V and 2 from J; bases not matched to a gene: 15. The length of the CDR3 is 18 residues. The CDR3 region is CASSLRAYGGVTYNEQFF. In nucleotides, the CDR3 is TGTGCCAGCAGTCTACGGGCATACGGGGGGGTGACCTACAATGAGCAGTTCTTC.

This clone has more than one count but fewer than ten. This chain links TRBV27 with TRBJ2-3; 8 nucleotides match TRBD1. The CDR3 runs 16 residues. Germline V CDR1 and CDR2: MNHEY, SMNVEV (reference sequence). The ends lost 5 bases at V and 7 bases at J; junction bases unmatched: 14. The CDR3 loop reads CASSPHGQGSYHTQYF. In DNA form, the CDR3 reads TGTGCCAGCAGTCCCCATGGACAGGGCTCTTACCATACGCAGTATTTT.

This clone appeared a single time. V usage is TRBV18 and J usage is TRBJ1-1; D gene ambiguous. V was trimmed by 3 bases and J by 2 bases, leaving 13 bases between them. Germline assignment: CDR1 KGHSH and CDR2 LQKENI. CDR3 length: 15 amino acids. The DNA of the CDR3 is TGTGCCAGCTCACCGTCTTCACAGACCAACACTGAAGCTTTCTTT. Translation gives CASSPSSQTNTEAFF.

DNA of the CDR3: TGTGCCATCAGTCCGGGAATGGGGTATGGCTACACCTTC. Translation gives CAISPGMGYGYTF. The rearrangement links TRBV10-3 to TRBJ1-2, with D hard to call. Germline V gene sequence: CDR1 ENHRY, CDR2 SYGVKD. With 5 bases removed from V and 5 bases from J, the gap between germline ends came to 12 bases. The CDR3 covers 13 residues.

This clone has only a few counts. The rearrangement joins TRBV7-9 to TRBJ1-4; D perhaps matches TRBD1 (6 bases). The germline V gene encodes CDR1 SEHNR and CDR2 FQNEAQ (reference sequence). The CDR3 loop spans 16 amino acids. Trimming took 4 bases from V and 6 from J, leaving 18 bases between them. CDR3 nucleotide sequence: TGTGCCAGCAGCTCGGGACAATCAGATTGGGATGAAAAACTGTTTTTT. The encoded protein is CASSSGQSDWDEKLFF.

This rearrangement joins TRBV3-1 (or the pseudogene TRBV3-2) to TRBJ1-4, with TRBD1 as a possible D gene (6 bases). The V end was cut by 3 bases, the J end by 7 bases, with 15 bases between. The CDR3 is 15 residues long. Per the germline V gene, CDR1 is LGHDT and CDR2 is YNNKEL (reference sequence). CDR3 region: CASSHYREKGEKLFF. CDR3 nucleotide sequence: TGTGCCAGCAGCCATTACAGGGAGAAGGGTGAAAAACTGTTTTTT.

CDR3 DNA: TGTGCCAGCTCACCCTCCGGGACTAGCTTAGAGACCCAGTACTTC. Protein product: CASSPSGTSLETQYF. The chain employs TRBV18 and TRBJ2-5, with 9 bases identical to TRBD2. In germline, CDR1 is KGHSH, CDR2 LQKENI. J gave up 4 bases and V 3 bases, and 6 bases lay outside the gene matches. The CDR3 contains 15 residues.

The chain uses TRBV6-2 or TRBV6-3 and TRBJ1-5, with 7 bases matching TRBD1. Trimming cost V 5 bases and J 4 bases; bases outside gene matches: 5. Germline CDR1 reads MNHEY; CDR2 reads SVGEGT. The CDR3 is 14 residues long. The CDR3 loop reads CASSKGQLNQPQHF. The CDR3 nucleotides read TGTGCCAGCAGTAAGGGACAGCTTAATCAGCCCCAGCATTTT.

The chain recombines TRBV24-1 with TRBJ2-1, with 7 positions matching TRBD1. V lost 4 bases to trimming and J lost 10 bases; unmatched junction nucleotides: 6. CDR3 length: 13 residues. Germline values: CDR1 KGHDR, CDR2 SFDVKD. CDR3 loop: CATSDHRGEEQFF. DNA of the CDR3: TGTGCCACCAGTGACCACAGGGGAGAGGAGCAGTTCTTC.